This T cell receptor (beta chain) originates from a study of Graves' ophthalmopathy and Graves' hyperthyroidism. General study findings and limits: Detection in blood was also observed for most expanded thyroid clonotypes above 0.001 frequency. Predictions made by the model for ophthalmopathy progression reached over 55% sensitivity and 72% to 85% specificity.

A note on this clonotype: Its antigen is not known.

This CDR3 contains 19 residues. Trimming cost V 0 bases and J 0 bases, with 18 bases left between them. Germline-derived CDR1 and CDR2 are DFQATT and SNEGSKA (reference sequence). The study amplified TCR beta CDR3 regions using RNA transcripts. Investigators did first-round RT-PCR with HTBI primers, then second-round multiplex PCR. One entry per CDR3 protein results from TCRdb running MiXCR on the multiplex PCR reads. The sample carries approximately 1.2 million distinct CDR3 sequences, 36% recorded once. The rearrangement uses TRBV20-1 and TRBJ2-6; TRBD2 is a possible D gene (6 bases). Specimen: peripheral blood or thyroid tissue (not recorded which). The sequence was collected from an adult man with Graves' hyperthyroidism. In nucleotides, the CDR3 is TGCAGTGCTAGAGATAGCTTAGCGGCATCTACCTCTGGGGCCAACGTCCTGACTTTC. Amino acid sequence: CSARDSLAASTSGANVLTF.